This T cell receptor beta chain was sequenced for a study of Graves' ophthalmopathy and Graves' hyperthyroidism. TCR beta CDR3 regions were amplified from RNA transcripts. Second-round multiplex PCR came after first-round RT-PCR with HTBI primers. TCRdb passed the multiplex PCR reads through MiXCR, listing each CDR3 protein once. The sample consists of more than 150,000 distinct CDR3 sequences, 30% to 45% of them appearing once. Losses at the gene ends were 6 bases for V and 8 bases for J; bases not matched to a gene: 7. The CDR3 is made up of 15 amino acids. Judged by abundance, this clonotype is medium-sized.

The source is a woman between 40 and 55 years old with Graves' ophthalmopathy. The genes are TRBV12-3 or TRBV12-4 and TRBJ1-6, with TRBD1 identical over 10 bases. Sample: peripheral blood. For the CDR3, the DNA is TGTGCCAGCAGCATCCGGGACAGGGGTTATTCACCCCTCCACTTT. It is translated as CASSIRDRGYSPLHF.